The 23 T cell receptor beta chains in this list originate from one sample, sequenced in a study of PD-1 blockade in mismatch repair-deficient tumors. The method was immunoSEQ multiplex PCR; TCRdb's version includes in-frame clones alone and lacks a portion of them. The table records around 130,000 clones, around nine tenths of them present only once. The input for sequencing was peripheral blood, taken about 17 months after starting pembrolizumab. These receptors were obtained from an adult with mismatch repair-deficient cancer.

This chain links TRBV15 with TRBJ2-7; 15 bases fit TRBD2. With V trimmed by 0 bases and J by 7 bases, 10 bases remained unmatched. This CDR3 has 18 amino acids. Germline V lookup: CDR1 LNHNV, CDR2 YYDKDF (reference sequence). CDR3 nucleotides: TGTGCCACCAGCAGAGATCCCCTAGGGACTAGCGGGAGGTGGGAGCAGTACTTC. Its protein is CATSRDPLGTSGRWEQYF.

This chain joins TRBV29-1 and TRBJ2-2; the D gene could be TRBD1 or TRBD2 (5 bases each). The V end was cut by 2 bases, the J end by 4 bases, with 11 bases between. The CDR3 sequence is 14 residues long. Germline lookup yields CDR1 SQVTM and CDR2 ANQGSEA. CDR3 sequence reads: CSVERGVGTGELFF. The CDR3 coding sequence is TGCAGCGTTGAAAGGGGAGTGGGCACCGGGGAGCTGTTTTTT.

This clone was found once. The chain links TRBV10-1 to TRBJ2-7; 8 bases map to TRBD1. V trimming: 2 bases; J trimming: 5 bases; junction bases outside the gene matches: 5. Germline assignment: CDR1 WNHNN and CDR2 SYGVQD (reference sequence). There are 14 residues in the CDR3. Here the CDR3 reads CASSEMQGAHEQYF. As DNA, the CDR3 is TGCGCCAGCAGTGAGATGCAGGGGGCCCACGAGCAGTACTTC.

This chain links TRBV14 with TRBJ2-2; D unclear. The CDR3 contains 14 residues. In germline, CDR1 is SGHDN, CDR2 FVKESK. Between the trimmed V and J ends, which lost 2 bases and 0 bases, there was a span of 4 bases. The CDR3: CASSQLANTGELFF. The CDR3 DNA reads TGTGCCAGCAGCCAACTCGCGAACACCGGGGAGCTGTTTTTT.

CDR3 sequence: CASSPEGRVYYEQYF. DNA of the CDR3: TGTGCCAGCAGCCCAGAAGGCAGGGTTTACTACGAGCAGTACTTC. The chain couples TRBV7-2 to TRBJ2-7, with a tentative D call TRBD1 (5 bases). The V and J ends lost 5 bases and 3 bases respectively, with 17 bases between them. Looked up from germline, CDR1 is SGHTA and CDR2 is FQGNSA. The CDR3 has 15 residues.

The CDR3 DNA reads as TGTGCCAGCAGCTTGGCGGATACGCAGTATTTT. It is translated as CASSLADTQYF. The J gene is TRBJ2-3, the V gene TRBV7-9, with unresolved D. The CDR3 runs 11 residues. Per the germline V gene, CDR1 is SEHNR and CDR2 is FQNEAQ (reference sequence). With 3 bases removed from V and 6 bases from J, the gap between germline ends came to 4 bases.

The CDR3 DNA reads as TGTGCCAGCGGAGATTCGAACACCGGGGAGCTGTTTTTT. Protein: CASGDSNTGELFF. The chain links TRBV6-5 to TRBJ2-2; D not certain. The V end was cut by 8 bases, the J end by 0 bases, with 7 bases between. The CDR3 extends over 13 amino acids. Germline V lookup: CDR1 MNHEY, CDR2 SVGAGI.

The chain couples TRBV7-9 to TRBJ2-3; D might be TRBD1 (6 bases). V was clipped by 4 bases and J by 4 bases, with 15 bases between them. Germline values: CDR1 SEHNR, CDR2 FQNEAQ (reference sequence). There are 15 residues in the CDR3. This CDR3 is CASSSYLQGPDTQYF. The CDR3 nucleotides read TGTGCCAGCAGCTCCTACCTTCAGGGGCCAGATACGCAGTATTTT.

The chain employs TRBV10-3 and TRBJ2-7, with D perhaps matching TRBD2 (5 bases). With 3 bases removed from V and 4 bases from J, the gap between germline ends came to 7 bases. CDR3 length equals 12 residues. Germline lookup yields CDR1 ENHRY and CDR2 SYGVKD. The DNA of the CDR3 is TGTGCCATCAGTGAAACGGGGTACGAGCAGTACTTC. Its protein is CAISETGYEQYF.

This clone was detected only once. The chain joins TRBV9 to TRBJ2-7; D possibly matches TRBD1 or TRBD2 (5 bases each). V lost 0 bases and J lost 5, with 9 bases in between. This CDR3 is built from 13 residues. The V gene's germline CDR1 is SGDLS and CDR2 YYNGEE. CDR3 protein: CASSVVPGHEQYF. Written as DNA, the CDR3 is TGTGCCAGCAGCGTAGTGCCGGGACACGAGCAGTACTTC.

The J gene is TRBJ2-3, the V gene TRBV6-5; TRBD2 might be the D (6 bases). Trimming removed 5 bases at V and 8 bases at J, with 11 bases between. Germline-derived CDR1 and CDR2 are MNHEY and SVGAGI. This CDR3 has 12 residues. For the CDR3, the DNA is TGTGCCAGCAGTCGACTAGTGGGTACGCAGTATTTT. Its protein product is CASSRLVGTQYF.

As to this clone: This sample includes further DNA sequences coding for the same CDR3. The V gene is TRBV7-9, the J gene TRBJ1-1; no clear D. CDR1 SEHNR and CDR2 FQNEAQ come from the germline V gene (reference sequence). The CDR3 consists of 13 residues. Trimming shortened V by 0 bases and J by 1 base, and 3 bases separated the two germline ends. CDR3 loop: CASSLAGNTEAFF. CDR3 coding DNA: TGTGCCAGCAGCTTAGCAGGGAACACTGAAGCTTTCTTT.

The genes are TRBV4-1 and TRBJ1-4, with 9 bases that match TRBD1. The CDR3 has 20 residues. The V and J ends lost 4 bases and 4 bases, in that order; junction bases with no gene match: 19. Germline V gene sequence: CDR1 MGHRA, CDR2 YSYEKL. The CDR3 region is CASSPQGALTGGGGNEKLFF. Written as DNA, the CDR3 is TGCGCCAGCAGCCCTCAAGGTGCTTTGACAGGGGGAGGGGGTAATGAAAAACTGTTTTTT.

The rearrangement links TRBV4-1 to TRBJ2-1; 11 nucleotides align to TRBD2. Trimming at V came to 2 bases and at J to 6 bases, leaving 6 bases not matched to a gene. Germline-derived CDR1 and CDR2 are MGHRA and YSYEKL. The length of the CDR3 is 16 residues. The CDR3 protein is CASSQTTSGSGNEQFF. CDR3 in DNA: TGCGCCAGCAGCCAAACTACTAGCGGGAGTGGCAATGAGCAGTTCTTC.

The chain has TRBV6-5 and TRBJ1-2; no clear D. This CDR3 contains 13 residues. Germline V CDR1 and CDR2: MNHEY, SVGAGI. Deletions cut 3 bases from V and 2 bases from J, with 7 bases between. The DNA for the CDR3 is TGTGCCAGCAGTTATAGAATGAACTATGGCTACACCTTC. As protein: CASSYRMNYGYTF.

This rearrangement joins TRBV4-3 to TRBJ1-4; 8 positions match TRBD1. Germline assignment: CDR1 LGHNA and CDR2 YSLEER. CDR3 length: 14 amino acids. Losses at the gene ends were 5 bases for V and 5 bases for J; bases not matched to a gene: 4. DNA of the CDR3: TGCGCCAGCAGCGCCAGGGGGCTAAATGAAAAACTGTTTTTT. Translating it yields CASSARGLNEKLFF.

The CDR3 sequence: CASSLVEGGQPQHF. The DNA of the CDR3 is TGTGCCAGCAGCTTAGTTGAGGGGGGTCAGCCCCAGCATTTT. The chain links TRBV7-8 to TRBJ1-5, with D maybe TRBD1 (6 bases). The V and J ends lost 1 base and 6 bases respectively, with 10 bases between them. CDR1 and CDR2 from the germline V gene are SGHVS and FQNEAQ. CDR3 length: 14 amino acids.

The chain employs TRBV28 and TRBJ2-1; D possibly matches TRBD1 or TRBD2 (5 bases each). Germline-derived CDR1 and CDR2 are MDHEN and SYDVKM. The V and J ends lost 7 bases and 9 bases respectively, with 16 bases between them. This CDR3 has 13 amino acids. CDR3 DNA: TGTGCCAGCACCCGACCCGGGGCGGTTGAGCAGTTCTTC. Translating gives CASTRPGAVEQFF.

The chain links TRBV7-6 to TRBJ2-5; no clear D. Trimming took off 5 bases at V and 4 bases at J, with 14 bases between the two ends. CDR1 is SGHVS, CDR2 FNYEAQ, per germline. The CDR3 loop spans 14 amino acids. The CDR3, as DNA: TGTGCCAGCAGCGCCCAGTTCCCGGGAGAGACCCAGTACTTC. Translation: CASSAQFPGETQYF.

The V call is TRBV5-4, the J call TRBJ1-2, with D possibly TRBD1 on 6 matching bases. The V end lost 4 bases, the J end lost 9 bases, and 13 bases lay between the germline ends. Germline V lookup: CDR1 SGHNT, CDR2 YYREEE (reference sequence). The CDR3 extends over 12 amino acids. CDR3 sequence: CASSVTGTRYTF. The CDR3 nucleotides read TGTGCCAGCAGCGTTACAGGGACCCGCTACACCTTC.

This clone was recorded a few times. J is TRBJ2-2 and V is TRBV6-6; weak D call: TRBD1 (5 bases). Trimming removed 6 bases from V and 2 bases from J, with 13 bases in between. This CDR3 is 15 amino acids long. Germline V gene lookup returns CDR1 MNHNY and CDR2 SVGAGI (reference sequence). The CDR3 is CASSLRQPNTGELFF. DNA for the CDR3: TGTGCCAGCAGCCTACGACAGCCAAACACCGGGGAGCTGTTTTTT.

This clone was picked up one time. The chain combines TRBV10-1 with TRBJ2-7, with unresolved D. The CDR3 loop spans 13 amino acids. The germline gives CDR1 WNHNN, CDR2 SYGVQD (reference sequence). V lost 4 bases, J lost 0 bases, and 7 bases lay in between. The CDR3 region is CASSASSSYEQYF. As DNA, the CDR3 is TGCGCCAGCAGTGCCAGCAGCTCCTACGAGCAGTACTTC.

The CDR3: CASSHPGQGRETQYF. The CDR3 bases are TGTGCCAGCAGCCACCCGGGACAGGGGAGGGAGACCCAGTACTTC. The V and J genes are TRBV5-4 and TRBJ2-5, with 10 bases fitting TRBD1. The junction had 8 bases not matched to a gene; V was cut back by 4 bases and J by 5 bases. The CDR3 contains 15 residues. Germline loops: CDR1 SGHNT, CDR2 YYREEE (reference sequence).